One sample yielded the 30 T cell receptor beta chains listed below, sequenced in a study of blood T cell repertoires in COVID-19. The data were produced by immunoSEQ multiplex PCR, yet TCRdb's version contains in-frame clones alone and is incomplete. The sample consists of nearly 60,000 clones, approximately 81% of them appearing once. Sequenced material: peripheral blood. The receptors here all came from a man between 35 and 55 years old with active COVID-19.

The chain recombines TRBV28 with TRBJ2-3; D gene uncertain. Looked up from germline, CDR1 is MDHEN and CDR2 is SYDVKM. The CDR3 is 13 residues long. V was clipped by 1 base and J by 0 bases, with 2 bases between them. CDR3 amino acids: CASSLSSTDTQYF. In nucleotides, the CDR3 is TGTGCCAGCAGTTTATCGAGCACAGATACGCAGTATTTT.

The rearrangement links TRBV10-3 to TRBJ2-7, with 13 bases identical to TRBD2. The germline CDR1 and CDR2 sequences are ENHRY and SYGVKD. The V gene end was trimmed by 8 bases and the J gene end by 5 bases; junction bases not matched to a gene: 6. The length of the CDR3 is 14 residues. This CDR3 is CAIGGTSGTHEQYF. CDR3 coding DNA: TGTGCCATCGGGGGGACTAGCGGGACCCACGAGCAGTACTTC.

The chain links TRBV7-8 to TRBJ2-5; 7 bases are shared with TRBD1. After removal of 6 bases from V and 4 bases from J, the junction contained 11 bases not matched to a gene. The germline V gene has CDR1 SGHVS and CDR2 FQNEAQ. This CDR3 is 15 amino acids long. CDR3 region: CASSQPPAGGETQYF. CDR3 nucleotide sequence: TGTGCCAGCAGTCAACCCCCAGCAGGGGGAGAGACCCAGTACTTC.

This clone was observed once. V is TRBV24-1 and J is TRBJ1-5; D perhaps matches TRBD1 (6 bases). The V end was cut by 4 bases, the J end by 3 bases, with 9 bases between. Germline V gene lookup returns CDR1 KGHDR and CDR2 SFDVKD. This CDR3 comprises 14 residues. CDR3 residues: CATSEQGHNQPQHF. The CDR3 nucleotides read TGTGCCACCAGTGAACAGGGACACAATCAGCCCCAGCATTTT.

The J gene is TRBJ1-4, the V gene TRBV9; 7 bases align to TRBD1. The CDR3 runs 17 residues. Trimming took 0 bases from V and 3 from J; bases not matched to a gene: 8. Germline CDR1 and CDR2: SGDLS and YYNGEE. The CDR3 DNA reads as TGTGCCAGCAGCGTAGACGAGACAGGGTACTCTAATGAAAAACTGTTTTTT. Amino acids: CASSVDETGYSNEKLFF.

As DNA, the CDR3 is TGTGCCAGCAGTTCCAGGGCTTCGACTCAGCCCCAGCATTTT. Translation gives CASSSRASTQPQHF. The chain has TRBV2 and TRBJ1-5; weak D call: TRBD1 (5 bases). V dropped 5 bases and J dropped 6 bases, with 14 bases sitting between them. The CDR3 contains 14 residues. Per the germline V gene, CDR1 is SNHLY and CDR2 is FYNNEI.

The CDR3 protein is CASSQDSYEAFF. For the CDR3, the DNA is TGTGCCAGCAGCCAAGACAGTTATGAAGCTTTCTTT. The chain links TRBV4-2 to TRBJ1-1; D remains ambiguous. V dropped 0 bases and J dropped 7 bases, with 6 bases sitting between them. The length of the CDR3 is 12 residues. Germline assignment: CDR1 LGHNA and CDR2 YNFKEQ.

The rearrangement uses TRBV5-1 and TRBJ2-7; possible D gene TRBD2, 5 bases. The ends were cut back, 3 bases at V and 3 bases at J, with 7 bases in the middle. Germline CDR1 and CDR2: SGHRS and YFSETQ. This CDR3 contains 12 residues. CDR3 residues: CASSSGVYEQYF. The CDR3 coding sequence is TGCGCCAGCAGCTCCGGGGTCTACGAGCAGTACTTC.

The V call is TRBV6-5, the J call TRBJ2-3; a possible D gene is TRBD2 (6 bases). The CDR3 loop spans 13 amino acids. Trimming stripped 2 bases from V and 4 bases from J, with 7 bases between. Per the germline V gene, CDR1 is MNHEY and CDR2 is SVGAGI. The CDR3 is CASSYGGADTQYF. The DNA of the CDR3 is TGTGCCAGCAGTTACGGCGGGGCAGATACGCAGTATTTT.

This clone was observed once. The chain recombines TRBV2 with TRBJ1-2, with D perhaps matching TRBD1 (6 bases). Germline V gives CDR1 SNHLY, CDR2 FYNNEI. CDR3 length: 13 amino acids. Trimming cost V 6 bases and J 6 bases, with 14 bases left between them. The CDR3 is CASSATGMDGYTF. CDR3 DNA sequence: TGTGCCAGCAGCGCAACAGGGATGGATGGCTACACCTTC.

The chain uses TRBV19 and TRBJ2-7, with D perhaps TRBD1 (5 bases). CDR1 and CDR2 (germline): LNHDA, SQIVND (reference sequence). This CDR3 spans 13 amino acids. V lost 1 base, J lost 3 bases, and 7 bases lay in between. The chain's CDR3 is CASSIGQGYEQYF. Here the CDR3 DNA reads TGTGCCAGTAGTATAGGGCAGGGCTACGAGCAGTACTTC.

This clone has a single count. This sequence joins TRBV15 and TRBJ1-3, with D perhaps matching TRBD1 (6 bases). The V gene lost 6 bases and the J gene lost 4 bases, with 19 bases spanning the gap. The CDR3 is 16 residues long. Germline V gives CDR1 LNHNV, CDR2 YYDKDF (reference sequence). The CDR3 region is CATSPYGGAAGNTIYF. The CDR3 coding sequence is TGTGCCACCAGTCCCTATGGGGGGGCCGCAGGAAACACCATATATTTT.

This rearrangement joins TRBV7-9 to TRBJ1-2; D remains unclear. CDR1 and CDR2 from the germline V gene are SEHNR and FQNEAQ (reference sequence). CDR3 length: 13 amino acids. The V and J ends lost 8 bases and 2 bases respectively, with 12 bases between them. CDR3 protein: CASHEEANYGYTF. CDR3 bases: TGTGCCAGCCACGAGGAAGCGAACTATGGCTACACCTTC. Full variable domain (remainder filled in from reference TRBV7-9 and TRBJ1-2): DTGVSQNPRHKITKRGQNVTFRCDPISEHNRLYWYRQTLGQGPEFLTYFQNEAQLEKSRLLSDRFSAERPKGSFSTLEIQRTEQGDSAMYLCASHEEANYGYTFGSGTRLTVV.

CDR3 sequence reads: CASSLGRQGEAGNTIYF. CDR3 DNA sequence: TGCGCCAGCAGCTTGGGGCGACAGGGAGAGGCTGGAAACACCATATATTTT. The chain couples TRBV5-1 to TRBJ1-3; 7 bases align to TRBD1. V gave up 0 bases and J gave up 2 bases; unmatched junction bases: 8. CDR1 SGHRS and CDR2 YFSETQ come from the germline V gene. The CDR3 is 17 amino acids.

V and J are TRBV27 and TRBJ2-1, with D maybe TRBD1 (6 bases). The CDR3 sequence is 16 residues long. From germline, CDR1 is MNHEY and CDR2 SMNVEV (reference sequence). With 5 bases removed from V and 6 bases from J, the gap between germline ends came to 20 bases. The CDR3 DNA is TGTGCCAGCAGTAATCTTCGGGACACTCCTCCCAATGAGCAGTTCTTC. Its translation: CASSNLRDTPPNEQFF.

The CDR3 DNA follows: TGCAGCGTCGAACAGGGTAGAGGAGAGACCCAGTACTTC. Translation: CSVEQGRGETQYF. The J gene is TRBJ2-5, the V gene TRBV29-1, with D possibly TRBD1 on 6 matching bases. Germline CDR1 and CDR2: SQVTM and ANQGSEA. The CDR3 contains 13 residues. The ends were cut back, 6 bases at V and 4 bases at J, with 15 bases in the middle. Full variable domain (remainder filled in from reference TRBV29-1 and TRBJ2-5): SAVISQKPSRDICQRGTSLTIQCQVDSQVTMMFWYRQQPGQSLTLIATANQGSEATYESGFVIDKFPISRPNLTFSTLTVSNMSPEDSSIYLCSVEQGRGETQYFGPGTRLLVL.

The chain links TRBV11-2 to TRBJ2-7, with D possibly TRBD1 on 5 matching bases. Germline loops: CDR1 SGHAT, CDR2 FQNNGV. The V gene lost 8 bases and the J gene lost 1 base, with 15 bases spanning the gap. CDR3 size: 14 residues. The CDR3 nucleotides read TGTGCCAGCGCGTTAAGCGACAGATCCTACGAGCAGTACTTC. Protein product: CASALSDRSYEQYF.

The chain carries TRBV5-1 and TRBJ2-3, with a possible D match to TRBD2 (5 bases). Germline V lookup: CDR1 SGHRS, CDR2 YFSETQ. Trimming removed 1 base from V and 0 bases from J, with 9 bases in between. The CDR3 runs 15 residues. CDR3 sequence (DNA): TGCGCCAGCAGCTTGCGGCTAGCTAGCACAGATACGCAGTATTTT. It codes for CASSLRLASTDTQYF.

J is TRBJ2-2 and V is TRBV7-3, with 10 bases identical to TRBD2. V lost 5 bases to trimming and J lost 7 bases; unmatched junction nucleotides: 13. The CDR3 loop spans 17 amino acids. Germline-derived CDR1 and CDR2 are SGHTA and FQGTGA. This CDR3 is CASSPRTSGLDDGELFF. CDR3 bases: TGTGCCAGCAGCCCCCGGACTAGCGGATTGGATGACGGGGAGCTGTTTTTT.

In this sample, this clone turned up once. This chain uses TRBV3-1 (or the pseudogene TRBV3-2) with TRBJ2-7; 12 bases match TRBD2. The CDR3 runs to 16 residues. CDR1 and CDR2 from the germline V gene are LGHDT and YNNKEL (reference sequence). V gave up 4 bases and J gave up 6 bases; unmatched junction bases: 10. In nucleotides, the CDR3 is TGTGCCAGCAGCCCCCTCCGACTAGCGGGAGAGAGCGAGCAGTACTTC. Translation: CASSPLRLAGESEQYF.

The chain recombines TRBV21-1 with TRBJ2-7; the table's TRBD1 call for D was not verified on the DNA. TRBV21-1 is a listed pseudogene. The CDR3 runs to 14 residues. The CDR3 here is CASSNQQGTYEQYF. The CDR3 region has the DNA TGTGCCAGCAGCAATCAACAGGGGACCTACGAGCAGTACTTC.

V is TRBV6-1 and J is TRBJ1-1; 7 bases are a match to TRBD1. There are 16 residues in the CDR3. Germline loops: CDR1 MNHNS, CDR2 SASEGT. Losses at the gene ends were 3 bases for V and 4 bases for J; bases not matched to a gene: 11. CDR3 nucleotides: TGTGCCAGCAGTGAGGGGGCAGGGGGGCTTGGCACTGAAGCTTTCTTT. Translation: CASSEGAGGLGTEAFF.

V gene TRBV15 combines with J gene TRBJ2-7, with D perhaps matching TRBD2 (5 bases). Germline values: CDR1 LNHNV, CDR2 YYDKDF (reference sequence). Trimming left V 4 bases short and J 2 bases short, with 15 bases between. The CDR3 totals 15 residues. The CDR3 protein is CATSTSFGGPYEQYF. CDR3 sequence (DNA): TGTGCCACCAGCACATCTTTCGGCGGGCCCTACGAGCAGTACTTC.

The chain recombines TRBV24-1 with TRBJ2-3; possibly TRBD2 for D (6 bases). Germline V gene data show CDR1 as KGHDR and CDR2 as SFDVKD. V shed 1 base and J shed 3 bases, with 19 bases lying between them. This CDR3 region has 18 residues. The DNA for the CDR3 is TGTGCCACCAGTGATTTAGGTAGAAGGTCAGGGAGGACAGATACGCAGTATTTT. This gives the protein CATSDLGRRSGRTDTQYF.

V usage is TRBV3-1 (or the pseudogene TRBV3-2) and J usage is TRBJ1-1; D is unresolved. CDR1 LGHDT and CDR2 YNNKEL come from the germline V gene (reference sequence). The V end lost 8 bases, the J end lost 5 bases, and 18 bases lay between the germline ends. The CDR3 contains 14 residues. In DNA form, the CDR3 reads TGTGCCAGCGCGACGACTACAGTGGGTACTGAAGCTTTCTTT. Translation gives CASATTTVGTEAFF.

The chain uses TRBV7-3 and TRBJ2-2; 7 positions agree with TRBD2. With V trimmed by 5 bases and J by 2 bases, 8 bases remained unmatched. The CDR3 spans 16 residues. Germline CDR1 SGHTA, CDR2 FQGTGA. The CDR3 sequence is CASSQVGGSNTGELFF. CDR3 nucleotides: TGTGCCAGCAGCCAGGTCGGGGGGTCCAACACCGGGGAGCTGTTTTTT.

The chain couples TRBV19 to TRBJ2-1; 7 nucleotides agree with TRBD2. Germline CDR1 LNHDA, CDR2 SQIVND (reference sequence). CDR3 length: 15 amino acids. Trimming cost V 6 bases and J 4 bases; bases outside gene matches: 9. This CDR3 reads CASRRGLLRYNEQFF. The CDR3 DNA reads as TGTGCCAGTAGGAGGGGACTACTGCGATACAATGAGCAGTTCTTC.

The rearrangement joins TRBV5-1 to TRBJ2-5; D uncertain. Trimming stripped 1 base from V and 4 bases from J, with 2 bases between. This CDR3 has 11 residues. Germline V CDR1 and CDR2: SGHRS, YFSETQ. The CDR3 DNA reads as TGCGCCAGCAGCTTGCGAGAGACCCAGTACTTC. Amino acids: CASSLRETQYF.

The V gene is TRBV5-4, the J gene TRBJ2-1; TRBD2 aligns across 8 bases. In germline, CDR1 is SGHNT, CDR2 YYREEE (reference sequence). V trimming: 7 bases; J trimming: 1 base; junction bases outside the gene matches: 13. The CDR3 is 17 amino acids. CDR3 in amino acids: CASYPAIQRGSYNEQFF. The CDR3 DNA sequence: TGTGCCAGCTACCCAGCCATCCAGCGGGGGTCCTACAATGAGCAGTTCTTC.

This clone was seen just once. Other DNA sequences in the sample encode the same CDR3. This rearrangement joins TRBV9 to TRBJ2-1; 7 positions agree with TRBD2. Germline assignment: CDR1 SGDLS and CDR2 YYNGEE. The CDR3 is 13 residues long. With V trimmed by 4 bases and J by 3 bases, 1 base remained unmatched. Written as DNA, the CDR3 is TGTGCCAGCAGCCCGGGAGGCTACAATGAGCAGTTCTTC. Translation: CASSPGGYNEQFF.